One and the same sample provided the 14 T cell receptor beta chains below, sequenced in a study of T-cell reconstitution after alpha-beta-depleted transplantation in children. TCRbeta library preparation incorporated unique molecular identifiers. TCRdb reanalysed the PCR reads using MiXCR and keeps one entry per CDR3 protein. The data hold approximately 640,000 distinct CDR3 sequences, with 16% observed a single time. The sample here was PBMCs from the stem cell graft donor, taken from the stem cell graft. These receptors all stem from a human donor who donated a stem cell graft to a child with acute myeloid leukemia.

As regards this clonotype: This may come from a read error, since a much larger clone is one base off. The rearrangement joins TRBV20-1 to TRBJ1-1; TRBD1 might be the D (5 bases). Germline assignment: CDR1 DFQATT and CDR2 SNEGSKA (reference sequence). The V and J ends lost 6 bases and 2 bases respectively, with 19 bases between them. The CDR3 is made up of 15 amino acids. The CDR3 is CSARTLPAINTEAFF. CDR3 coding DNA: TGCAGTGCCCGGACACTCCCGGCCATAAACACTGAAGCTTTCTTT.

In this sample, this clonotype turned up many times. This chain uses TRBV29-1 with TRBJ2-1, with 9 nucleotides matching TRBD1. In germline, CDR1 is SQVTM, CDR2 ANQGSEA. The ends lost 3 bases at V and 9 bases at J; junction bases unmatched: 12. The CDR3 spans 15 residues. The DNA of the CDR3 is TGCAGCGTTGAGGTGACCGGGACAGGGTGGGCTGAGCAGTTCTTC. Encoded protein: CSVEVTGTGWAEQFF.

This clonotype showed up many times. The chain recombines TRBV20-1 with TRBJ1-1; D remains ambiguous. The CDR3 length is 11 residues. Germline loops: CDR1 DFQATT, CDR2 SNEGSKA (reference sequence). V dropped 7 bases and J dropped 4 bases, with 10 bases sitting between them. Here the CDR3 DNA reads TGCAGTGGGTTAAGAACCACTGAAGCTTTCTTT. Amino acids: CSGLRTTEAFF.

The sample holds a few counts of this clonotype. J is TRBJ1-2 and V is TRBV7-9, with TRBD1 identical over 7 bases. This CDR3 is built from 15 residues. The trim removed 5 bases at V and 8 bases at J, leaving 14 bases unmatched. Germline lookup yields CDR1 SEHNR and CDR2 FQNEAQ (reference sequence). The CDR3 here is CASSLSDREVLGYTF. The CDR3 nucleotides read TGTGCCAGCAGCCTTTCCGACAGGGAGGTTCTCGGCTACACCTTC.

J is TRBJ2-3 and V is TRBV10-3, with no clear D. With 0 bases removed from V and 9 bases from J, the gap between germline ends came to 19 bases. This CDR3 has 16 amino acids. Germline CDR1 and CDR2: ENHRY and SYGVKD. The CDR3 region is CAISESVLRNLQTQYF. The CDR3, as DNA: TGTGCCATCAGTGAGTCTGTCCTACGAAACCTCCAGACGCAGTATTTT.

This clonotype was counted at least ten times. The CDR3 here is CSVGEGVGNIQYF. For the CDR3, the DNA is TGCAGCGTTGGGGAGGGTGTCGGAAACATTCAGTACTTC. The rearrangement links TRBV29-1 to TRBJ2-4; 7 bases match TRBD2. Unmatched junction bases numbered 6, after V lost 4 bases and J lost 6 bases. Germline-derived CDR1 and CDR2 are SQVTM and ANQGSEA. The CDR3 contains 13 residues.

This clonotype appeared many times. The chain has TRBV29-1 and TRBJ1-1; D is unresolved. There are 12 residues in the CDR3. The germline CDR1 and CDR2 sequences are SQVTM and ANQGSEA. V shed 7 bases and J shed 1 base, with 10 bases lying between them. Here the CDR3 DNA reads TGCAGCGCAGAAAAACAGAACACTGAAGCTTTCTTT. Translated, it gives CSAEKQNTEAFF.

As for this clonotype: It may be a read error: a sequence one base away is much more abundant. The chain couples TRBV6-1 to TRBJ2-3; D gene ambiguous. V dropped 3 bases and J dropped 2 bases, with 15 bases sitting between them. Germline values: CDR1 MNHNS, CDR2 SASEGT. The CDR3 length is 16 residues. CDR3 protein: CASSEPRHGLTDTQYF. DNA of the CDR3: TGTGCCAGCAGTGAGCCGAGACACGGCCTCACAGATACGCAGTATTTT.

This clonotype has more than one count but fewer than ten. The rearrangement uses TRBV4-2 and TRBJ2-2; D gene uncertain. This CDR3 comprises 17 residues. The V gene's germline CDR1 is LGHNA and CDR2 YNFKEQ. The germline V and J ends were trimmed by 0 bases and 0 bases, with 11 bases remaining between them. CDR3 loop: CASSQDFRGTNTGELFF. In DNA, the CDR3 is TGTGCCAGCAGCCAAGATTTTCGTGGAACGAACACCGGGGAGCTGTTTTTT.

The chain recombines TRBV7-8 with TRBJ1-1, with D tentatively TRBD1 (6 bases). The V and J ends lost 1 base and 10 bases respectively, with 16 bases between them. Germline CDR1 SGHVS, CDR2 FQNEAQ. The CDR3 extends over 14 amino acids. The CDR3 sequence is CASSLGGHLGGAFF. CDR3 coding DNA: TGTGCCAGCAGCTTAGGGGGACACTTAGGAGGAGCTTTCTTT.

This clonotype has more than one count but fewer than ten. The V call is TRBV20-1, the J call TRBJ2-3; 10 bases fit TRBD2. This CDR3 is built from 15 residues. CDR1 and CDR2 from the germline V gene are DFQATT and SNEGSKA (reference sequence). V was pared by 5 bases and J by 2 bases, with 7 bases of the junction left unmatched. The CDR3 DNA follows: TGCAGTGCTGGGGCGGGGACTAGCGCCACAGATACGCAGTATTTT. Amino acid sequence: CSAGAGTSATDTQYF.

This clonotype has a count of ten or more. The rearrangement joins TRBV4-1 to TRBJ1-2, with D uncertain. V lost 0 bases to trimming and J lost 5 bases, with 4 bases between them. The CDR3 contains 12 residues. Per the germline V gene, CDR1 is MGHRA and CDR2 is YSYEKL. The CDR3 reads CASSQDQYGYTF. The CDR3 coding sequence is TGCGCCAGCAGCCAAGACCAGTATGGCTACACCTTC.

The J gene is TRBJ1-3, the V gene TRBV15, with a weak D call TRBD1 (6 bases). The CDR3 has 17 residues. V was clipped by 1 base and J by 2 bases, with 15 bases between them. Germline V gene sequence: CDR1 LNHNV, CDR2 YYDKDF (reference sequence). The chain's CDR3 is CATSRAAGVSAGNTIYF. CDR3 nucleotide sequence: TGTGCCACCAGCAGAGCGGCAGGGGTTTCGGCTGGAAACACCATATATTTT.

This clonotype was observed at least ten times. The chain is built from TRBV20-1 and TRBJ2-3, with 7 bases matching TRBD2. Looked up from germline, CDR1 is DFQATT and CDR2 is SNEGSKA (reference sequence). The ends lost 7 bases at V and 0 bases at J; junction bases unmatched: 16. The CDR3 sequence is 17 residues long. CDR3 nucleotide sequence: TGCAGTGTAGGACTAGTGAGGGCTGTTTCTAGCACAGATACGCAGTATTTT. It specifies CSVGLVRAVSSTDTQYF.